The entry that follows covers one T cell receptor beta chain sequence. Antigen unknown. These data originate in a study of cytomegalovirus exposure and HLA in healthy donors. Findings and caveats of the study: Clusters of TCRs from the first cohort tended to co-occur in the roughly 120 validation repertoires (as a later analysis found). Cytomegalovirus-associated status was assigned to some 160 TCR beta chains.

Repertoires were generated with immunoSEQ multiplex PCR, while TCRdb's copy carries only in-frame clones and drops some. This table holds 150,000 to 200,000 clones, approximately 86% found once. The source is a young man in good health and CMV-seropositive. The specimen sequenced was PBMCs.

In nucleotides, the CDR3 is TGTGCCAGCAGTGAATCGGCCTCGCCGGGTCAAGATACGCAGTATTTT. Encoded protein: CASSESASPGQDTQYF. The V call is TRBV2, the J call TRBJ2-3; no definite D call. Germline-derived CDR1 and CDR2 are SNHLY and FYNNEI. V dropped 2 bases and J dropped 5 bases, with 17 bases sitting between them. The CDR3 has 16 residues.